The 11 T cell receptor beta chains listed next were all sequenced from one sample in a study of shared T cell receptors in the human thymus. The table came from immunoSEQ multiplex PCR; TCRdb's copy has only in-frame clones and leaves some out. The top ten hold roughly 0.013% of the sample, which has about 500,000 clones, approximately 78% seen once. This sample was also put to use in a study of human thymus T cells.

The specimen was thymocytes. These TCRs come from a boy less than two years old with a congenital heart defect.

This chain uses TRBV5-1 with TRBJ2-1; TRBD2 matches 13 bases. The J segment lost 0 bases and the V segment lost 4 bases, leaving 10 bases of the junction unmatched. The CDR3 has 19 amino acids. The germline V gene encodes CDR1 SGHRS and CDR2 YFSETQ. CDR3 in amino acids: CASSPRLAGGPSSYNEQFF. As DNA, the CDR3 is TGCGCCAGCAGCCCCCGACTAGCGGGAGGCCCAAGCTCCTACAATGAGCAGTTCTTC. Together with reference TRBV5-1 and TRBJ2-1, the CDR3 gives the full variable domain: KAGVTQTPRYLIKTRGQQVTLSCSPISGHRSVSWYQQTPGQGLQFLFEYFSETQRNKGNFPGRFSGRQFSNSRSEMNVSTLELGDSALYLCASSPRLAGGPSSYNEQFFGPGTRLTVL.

V usage is TRBV30 and J usage is TRBJ1-2, with 7 bases aligning to TRBD1. This CDR3 is built from 17 residues. CDR1 GTSNPN and CDR2 SVGIG come from the germline V gene (reference sequence). The J segment lost 5 bases and the V segment lost 0 bases, leaving 15 bases of the junction unmatched. This CDR3 is CAWSVRKGQGGWYGYTF. CDR3 DNA: TGTGCCTGGAGTGTACGAAAGGGGCAGGGGGGATGGTATGGCTACACCTTC.

The rearrangement links TRBV4-1 to TRBJ2-7; 11 nucleotides align to TRBD2. The CDR3 is made up of 16 amino acids. Trimming removed 4 bases from V and 5 bases from J; junction bases left unmatched: 10. Germline CDR1 is MGHRA and CDR2 is YSYEKL. DNA for the CDR3: TGCGCCAGCAGCCCTACGACTAGCGGGACGATCGACGAGCAGTACTTC. It is translated as CASSPTTSGTIDEQYF.

The CDR3: CASSYYRDRENQPQHF. In nucleotides, the CDR3 is TGTGCCAGCAGCTACTACCGGGACAGGGAAAATCAGCCCCAGCATTTT. The V call is TRBV7-9, the J call TRBJ1-5, with 9 bases lining up with TRBD1. CDR1 and CDR2 from the germline V gene are SEHNR and FQNEAQ (reference sequence). CDR3 length: 16 amino acids. With 4 bases clipped from V and 4 bases from J, the junction kept 8 bases outside the gene matches.

In DNA, the CDR3 is TGTGCCAGCAGCTTTAGCGCAGGAAGGGGGGAGACCCAGTACTTC. Its translation: CASSFSAGRGETQYF. This sequence joins TRBV7-3 and TRBJ2-5; the D gene is possibly TRBD1 (6 bases). CDR1 and CDR2 (germline): SGHTA, FQGTGA. V lost 3 bases and J lost 5, with 16 bases in between. This CDR3 comprises 15 residues.

This chain uses TRBV11-3 with TRBJ2-7; tentatively, D is TRBD1 (5 bases). The CDR3 has 12 amino acids. Germline V CDR1 and CDR2: SGHNT, YENEEA. The germline V and J ends were trimmed by 5 bases and 5 bases, with 10 bases remaining between them. CDR3: CASSQGPHEQYF. As DNA, the CDR3 is TGTGCCAGCAGCCAGGGTCCCCACGAGCAGTACTTC.

The V call is TRBV7-3, the J call TRBJ2-1; TRBD2 matches at 15 bases. The CDR3 runs 16 residues. Germline CDR1 reads SGHTA; CDR2 reads FQGTGA. V lost 2 bases, J lost 10 bases, and 6 bases stayed unmatched. This chain's CDR3 is CASSLRGLAGGNEQFF. CDR3 DNA sequence: TGTGCCAGCAGCTTACGGGGACTAGCGGGAGGAAACGAGCAGTTCTTC.

The V and J genes are TRBV7-2 and TRBJ2-7; D possibly corresponds to TRBD2 (6 bases). Deletions cut 2 bases from V and 3 bases from J, with 23 bases between. The germline CDR1 and CDR2 sequences are SGHTA and FQGNSA. The CDR3 is 18 amino acids. The CDR3 bases are TGTGCCAGCAGCTTATTCCTGGGTAGCGGAGAGGGTTGCTACGAGCAGTACTTC. Amino acids: CASSLFLGSGEGCYEQYF.

The chain carries TRBV10-3 and TRBJ2-7; a possible D gene is TRBD2 (6 bases). V lost 3 bases to trimming and J lost 2 bases, with 8 bases between them. The CDR3 consists of 13 residues. CDR1 ENHRY and CDR2 SYGVKD come from the germline V gene. The CDR3: CAISDGGTYEQYF. In DNA, the CDR3 is TGTGCCATCAGTGATGGCGGGACCTACGAGCAGTACTTC.

CDR3 sequence: CASSETPVGGPEADTQYF. The DNA of the CDR3 is TGCGCCAGCAGTGAGACCCCGGTGGGAGGGCCTGAGGCAGATACGCAGTATTTT. V is TRBV10-2 and J is TRBJ2-3; 7 bases align to TRBD2. The germline V gene has CDR1 WSHSY and CDR2 SAAADI. V was clipped by 2 bases and J by 4 bases; unmatched bases: 15. The CDR3 consists of 18 residues.

V and J are TRBV11-1 and TRBJ2-1; 8 nucleotides line up with TRBD1. V lost 6 bases to trimming and J lost 1 base; unmatched junction nucleotides: 5. Germline CDR1 SGHAT, CDR2 FQDESV (reference sequence). The CDR3 is 15 residues long. In DNA form, the CDR3 reads TGTGCCAGCAGGCCGGACAGGGTTTCCTACAATGAGCAGTTCTTC. Its translation is CASRPDRVSYNEQFF.